Shown below are 15 T cell receptor beta chains from a single sample sequenced in a study of neurological immune-mediated disorders. One entry per CDR3 protein results from TCRdb running MiXCR on the 5' RACE reads. Here the sample spans approximately 40,000 distinct CDR3 sequences, about 3.8% being singletons. Sequencing input: PBMCs. These receptors were taken from a man aged 25 to 40 with multiple sclerosis.

This clonotype was seen only a few times. The chain has TRBV10-2 and TRBJ1-1; tentatively, D is TRBD1 (5 bases). The CDR3 totals 16 residues. Between the trimmed V and J ends, which lost 6 bases and 6 bases, there was a span of 23 bases. The germline gives CDR1 WSHSY, CDR2 SAAADI. CDR3 nucleotides: TGCGCCAGCAGGTCCGTGGGGGTGGGGAAAGGGGCTGAAGCTTTCTTT. Translated, it gives CASRSVGVGKGAEAFF.

This clonotype was found many times. The chain combines TRBV6-2 or TRBV6-3 with TRBJ2-7, with 7 bases fitting TRBD2. This CDR3 is 14 amino acids long. Trimming removed 6 bases from V and 0 bases from J; junction bases left unmatched: 5. The germline V gene encodes CDR1 MNHEY and CDR2 SVGEGT. The CDR3 DNA reads as TGTGCCAGCAGACCCAGGGACTACTCCTACGAGCAGTACTTC. Translated: CASRPRDYSYEQYF.

This clonotype was seen many times. The V and J genes are TRBV18 and TRBJ2-7; no definite D call. CDR1 and CDR2 from the germline V gene are KGHSH and LQKENI. Trimming pared 2 bases from V and 6 bases from J, leaving 11 bases between. CDR3 length: 13 amino acids. The CDR3 DNA reads TGTGCCAGCTCACCAGACGAAGCAGGCGAGCAGTACTTC. Its translation is CASSPDEAGEQYF.

This clonotype was observed a few times. A junction end diverges from the germline sequence, so it may reflect a read error. This chain joins TRBV6-6 and TRBJ2-3; no definite D call. The CDR3 covers 16 residues. Germline CDR1 and CDR2: MNHNY and SVGAGI (reference sequence). The CDR3 bases are TGTACCAGCAGTTTTGACTCAGTTCGATACACAGATACGCAGTATTTT. This encodes CTSSFDSVRYTDTQYF.

This clonotype has ten or more counts. This chain uses TRBV6-5 with TRBJ1-1; D might be TRBD1 (5 bases). CDR1 and CDR2 from the germline V gene are MNHEY and SVGAGI. Trimming left V 2 bases short and J 9 bases short, with 10 bases between. The CDR3 totals 12 residues. DNA of the CDR3: TGTGCCAGCAGTTACGGGGGGTGGCAAGCTTTCTTT. Translating it yields CASSYGGWQAFF.

This clonotype has a count of ten or more. V and J are TRBV20-1 and TRBJ1-1; a weak D match, TRBD1 (5 bases). Between the trimmed V and J ends, which lost 4 bases and 10 bases, there was a span of 13 bases. The CDR3 is 11 amino acids. Germline V gene lookup returns CDR1 DFQATT and CDR2 SNEGSKA (reference sequence). This chain's CDR3 is CSATRPGGAFF. CDR3 coding DNA: TGCAGTGCTACGCGCCCGGGGGGAGCTTTCTTT.

At least ten counts were recorded for this clonotype. This chain uses TRBV20-1 with TRBJ2-5; no clear D gene. CDR1 is DFQATT, CDR2 SNEGSKA, per germline (reference sequence). The V end was cut by 0 bases, the J end by 2 bases, with 10 bases between. This CDR3 comprises 14 residues. The CDR3 coding sequence is TGCAGTGCTAGAGATACCCCCAGACAAGAGACCCAGTACTTC. Amino acids: CSARDTPRQETQYF.

This clonotype was seen more than once but under ten times. The chain employs TRBV6-2 or TRBV6-3 and TRBJ1-1; D not certain. V dropped 8 bases and J dropped 10 bases, with 14 bases sitting between them. Germline CDR1 is MNHEY and CDR2 is SVGEGT. The CDR3 length is 11 residues. CDR3 in amino acids: CASGSPLPAFF. DNA for the CDR3: TGTGCCAGCGGGAGCCCTCTACCAGCTTTCTTT.

At least ten counts were recorded for this clonotype. DNA for the CDR3: TGCGCCAGCAGCTTGGATAGGCAGGGAGGTGACACTGAAGCTTTCTTT. Protein sequence: CASSLDRQGGDTEAFF. The chain combines TRBV5-1 with TRBJ1-1, with D possibly TRBD1 on 5 matching bases. CDR3 length: 16 residues. The germline gives CDR1 SGHRS, CDR2 YFSETQ. V shed 0 bases and J shed 3 bases, with 15 bases lying between them.

This clonotype was counted at least ten times. This chain connects TRBV3-1 to TRBJ2-5, with a weak D call TRBD1 (6 bases). CDR3 size: 15 residues. Trimming removed 2 bases at V and 2 bases at J, with 12 bases between. CDR1 LGHDT and CDR2 YNNKEL come from the germline V gene (reference sequence). This chain's CDR3 is CASSQSRTAQETQYF. The CDR3 DNA sequence: TGTGCCAGCAGCCAATCAAGGACAGCACAAGAGACCCAGTACTTC.

This clonotype was counted ten times or more. The chain employs TRBV9 and TRBJ1-2; TRBD1 matches 9 bases. Germline values: CDR1 SGDLS, CDR2 YYNGEE. V gave up 4 bases and J gave up 8 bases; unmatched junction bases: 6. The CDR3 consists of 13 residues. CDR3 sequence: CASSRGQGGGYTF. DNA of the CDR3: TGTGCCAGCAGCCGGGGACAGGGCGGAGGCTACACCTTC.

This clonotype appeared many times. The chain combines TRBV10-3 with TRBJ2-3; D possibly corresponds to TRBD1 (6 bases). The CDR3 spans 16 residues. V dropped 2 bases and J dropped 6 bases, with 18 bases sitting between them. Looked up from germline, CDR1 is ENHRY and CDR2 is SYGVKD. This CDR3 is CAISEMTAGALDTQYF. The DNA of the CDR3 is TGTGCCATCAGTGAGATGACGGCAGGGGCCCTGGATACGCAGTATTTT.

This clonotype was seen at least ten times. This sequence joins TRBV3-1 and TRBJ1-4, with TRBD1 matching over 9 bases. This CDR3 has 16 residues. Germline V gene lookup returns CDR1 LGHDT and CDR2 YNNKEL (reference sequence). With 2 bases clipped from V and 2 bases from J, the junction kept 3 bases outside the gene matches. The CDR3 bases are TGTGCCAGCAGCCAATATACAGGGGGCACTAATGAAAAACTGTTTTTT. The encoded protein is CASSQYTGGTNEKLFF.

This clonotype was counted between two and nine times. The chain employs TRBV6-2 or TRBV6-3 and TRBJ1-4; no reliable D call. The germline CDR1 and CDR2 sequences are MNHEY and SVGEGT. V was shortened by 6 bases and J by 5 bases, with 7 bases between the two germline ends. The CDR3 is 12 amino acids. The DNA for the CDR3 is TGTGCCAGCAGACTCTCGAATGAAAAACTGTTTTTT. This encodes CASRLSNEKLFF.

The chain employs TRBV12-3 or TRBV12-4 and TRBJ1-5; D is unresolved. The CDR3 runs 15 residues. Trimming took off 6 bases at V and 0 bases at J, with 12 bases between the two ends. This CDR3 reads CASRLHDGSNQPQHF. DNA for the CDR3: TGTGCCAGCAGACTCCACGACGGTAGCAATCAGCCCCAGCATTTT.